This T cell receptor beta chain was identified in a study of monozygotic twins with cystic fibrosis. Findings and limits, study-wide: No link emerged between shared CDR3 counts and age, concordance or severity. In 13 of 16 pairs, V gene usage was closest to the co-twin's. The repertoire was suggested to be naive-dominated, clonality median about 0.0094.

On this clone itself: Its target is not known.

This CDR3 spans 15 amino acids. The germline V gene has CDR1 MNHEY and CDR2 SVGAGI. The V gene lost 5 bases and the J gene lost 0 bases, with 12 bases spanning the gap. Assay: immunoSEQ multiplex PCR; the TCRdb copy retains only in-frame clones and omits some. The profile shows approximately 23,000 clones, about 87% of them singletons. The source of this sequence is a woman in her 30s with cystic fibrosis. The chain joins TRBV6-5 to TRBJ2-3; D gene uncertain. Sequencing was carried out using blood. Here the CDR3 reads CASSPMAASTDTQYF. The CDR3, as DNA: TGTGCCAGCAGTCCCATGGCAGCTAGCACAGATACGCAGTATTTT.